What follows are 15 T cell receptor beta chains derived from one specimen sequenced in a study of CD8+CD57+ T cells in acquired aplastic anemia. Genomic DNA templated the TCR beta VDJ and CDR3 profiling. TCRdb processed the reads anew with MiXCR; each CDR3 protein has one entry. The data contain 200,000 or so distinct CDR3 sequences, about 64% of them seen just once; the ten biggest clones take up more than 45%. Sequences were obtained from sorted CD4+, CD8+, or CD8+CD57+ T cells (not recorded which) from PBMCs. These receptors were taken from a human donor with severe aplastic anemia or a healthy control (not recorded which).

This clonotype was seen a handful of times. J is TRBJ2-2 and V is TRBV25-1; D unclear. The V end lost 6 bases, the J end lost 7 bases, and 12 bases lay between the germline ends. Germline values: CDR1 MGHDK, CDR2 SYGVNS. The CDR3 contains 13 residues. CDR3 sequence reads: CASRSRGGGELFF. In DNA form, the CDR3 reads TGTGCCAGCAGGTCGAGAGGCGGCGGGGAGCTGTTTTTT.

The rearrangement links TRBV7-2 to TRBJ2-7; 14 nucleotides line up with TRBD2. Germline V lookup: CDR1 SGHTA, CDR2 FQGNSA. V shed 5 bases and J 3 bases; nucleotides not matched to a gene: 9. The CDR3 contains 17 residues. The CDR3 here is CASSKRYGTSGSYEQYF. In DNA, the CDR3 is TGTGCCAGCAGCAAACGGTACGGGACTAGCGGGAGCTACGAGCAGTACTTC.

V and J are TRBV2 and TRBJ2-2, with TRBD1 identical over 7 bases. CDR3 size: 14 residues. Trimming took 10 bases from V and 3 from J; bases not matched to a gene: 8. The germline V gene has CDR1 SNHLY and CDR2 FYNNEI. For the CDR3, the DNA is TGTGCCACCTCGGACAGGCCCCACACCGGGGAGCTGTTTTTT. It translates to CATSDRPHTGELFF.

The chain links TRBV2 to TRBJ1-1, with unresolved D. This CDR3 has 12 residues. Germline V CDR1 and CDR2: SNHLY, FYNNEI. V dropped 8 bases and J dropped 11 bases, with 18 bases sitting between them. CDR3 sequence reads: CASALPMGRAFF. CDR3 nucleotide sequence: TGTGCCAGCGCCCTCCCGATGGGCAGGGCTTTCTTT.

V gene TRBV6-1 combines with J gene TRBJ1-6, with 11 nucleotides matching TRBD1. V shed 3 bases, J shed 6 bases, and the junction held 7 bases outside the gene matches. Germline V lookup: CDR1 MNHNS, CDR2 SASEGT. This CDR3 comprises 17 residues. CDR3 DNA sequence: TGTGCCAGCAGTGACGGCCGGGACAGGGGGGGTAATTCACCCCTCCACTTT. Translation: CASSDGRDRGGNSPLHF.

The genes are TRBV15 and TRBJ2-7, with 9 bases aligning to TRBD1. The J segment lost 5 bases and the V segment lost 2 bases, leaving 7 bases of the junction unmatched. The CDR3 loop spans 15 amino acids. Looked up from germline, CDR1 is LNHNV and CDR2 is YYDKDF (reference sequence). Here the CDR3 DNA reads TGTGCCACCAGCAGATACGGGACAGGGCTGAACGAGCAGTACTTC. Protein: CATSRYGTGLNEQYF.

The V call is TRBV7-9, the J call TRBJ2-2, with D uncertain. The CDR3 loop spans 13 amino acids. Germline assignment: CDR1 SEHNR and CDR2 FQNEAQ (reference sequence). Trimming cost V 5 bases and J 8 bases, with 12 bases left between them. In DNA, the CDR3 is TGTGCCAGCAGCCAAGCGAGCTCTGGGGAGCTGTTTTTT. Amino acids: CASSQASSGELFF.

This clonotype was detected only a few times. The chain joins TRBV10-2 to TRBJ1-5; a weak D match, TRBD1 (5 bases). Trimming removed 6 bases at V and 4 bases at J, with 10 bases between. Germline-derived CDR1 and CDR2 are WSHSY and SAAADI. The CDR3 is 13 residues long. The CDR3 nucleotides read TGCGCCAGCAGCCGGGACTATAATCAGCCCCAGCATTTT. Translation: CASSRDYNQPQHF.

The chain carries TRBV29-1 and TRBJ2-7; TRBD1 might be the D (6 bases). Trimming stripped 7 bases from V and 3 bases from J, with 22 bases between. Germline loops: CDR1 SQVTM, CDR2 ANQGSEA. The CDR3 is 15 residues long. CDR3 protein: CSGVQGGLDRYEQYF. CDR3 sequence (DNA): TGCAGCGGGGTCCAAGGGGGTTTGGACCGCTACGAGCAGTACTTC.

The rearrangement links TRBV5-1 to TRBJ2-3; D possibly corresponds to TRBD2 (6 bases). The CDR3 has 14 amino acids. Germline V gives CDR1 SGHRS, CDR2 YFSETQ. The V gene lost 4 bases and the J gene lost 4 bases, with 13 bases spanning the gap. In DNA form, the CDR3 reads TGCGCCAGCAGCCGCGGAGGGCCTCCAGATACGCAGTATTTT. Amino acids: CASSRGGPPDTQYF.

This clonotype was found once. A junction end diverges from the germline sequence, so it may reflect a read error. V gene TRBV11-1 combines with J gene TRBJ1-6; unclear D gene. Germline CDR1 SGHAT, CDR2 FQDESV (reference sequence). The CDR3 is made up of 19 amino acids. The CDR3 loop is CASSASLIAEPPYNSPLRF. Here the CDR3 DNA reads TGTGCCAGCAGCGCAAGTCTTATCGCCGAACCGCCCTATAATTCACCCCTCCGCTTT.

CDR3 residues: CASSYSAGGLVDTQYF. Here the CDR3 DNA reads TGTGCCAGCAGTTACTCCGCGGGGGGGCTGGTAGATACGCAGTATTTT. The chain recombines TRBV6-5 with TRBJ2-3; 9 nucleotides line up with TRBD2. This CDR3 contains 16 residues. Unmatched junction bases numbered 6, after V lost 0 bases and J lost 5 bases. Per the germline V gene, CDR1 is MNHEY and CDR2 is SVGAGI.

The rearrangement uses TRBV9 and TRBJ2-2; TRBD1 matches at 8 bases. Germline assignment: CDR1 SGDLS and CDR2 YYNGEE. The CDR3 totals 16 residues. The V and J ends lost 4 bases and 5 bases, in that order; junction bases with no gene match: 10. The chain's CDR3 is CASSLQAGGGTGELFF. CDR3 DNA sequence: TGTGCCAGCAGCCTCCAGGCAGGGGGCGGTACCGGGGAGCTGTTTTTT.

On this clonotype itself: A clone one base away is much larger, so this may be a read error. CDR3 in DNA: TGTGCCAGCAGCTCGAGGGGAGGGGACGCTTTCAACGAGCAGTACTTC. It codes for CASSSRGGDAFNEQYF. The chain recombines TRBV13 with TRBJ2-7; 7 positions agree with TRBD2. The germline V gene encodes CDR1 PRHDT and CDR2 FYEKMQ (reference sequence). This CDR3 contains 16 residues. With V trimmed by 4 bases and J by 5 bases, 14 bases remained unmatched.

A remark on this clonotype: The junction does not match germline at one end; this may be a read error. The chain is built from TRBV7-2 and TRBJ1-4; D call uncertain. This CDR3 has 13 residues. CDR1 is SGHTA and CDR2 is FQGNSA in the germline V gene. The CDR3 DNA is TGTGCCAGCAGCTTAGGTCCCAAGGGAAAAACTGTTTTT. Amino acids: CASSLGPKGKTVF.